Each of the 13 T cell receptor beta chains below was sequenced from the same sample in a study of blood T cell repertoires in COVID-19. Only in-frame clones appear in the TCRdb table, and some are missing; sequencing was by immunoSEQ multiplex PCR. The table shows roughly 210,000 clones, with less than 90% occurring only once. Material: peripheral blood. These receptors came from a man in his 70s with acute or convalescent COVID-19.

This clone was found once. This chain joins TRBV6-2 or TRBV6-3 and TRBJ2-1, with TRBD1 identical over 9 bases. With 5 bases clipped from V and 12 bases from J, the junction kept 8 bases outside the gene matches. The CDR3 extends over 13 amino acids. Germline V gene sequence: CDR1 MNHEY, CDR2 SVGEGT. DNA for the CDR3: TGTGCCAGCAGTCCAACAGGGGGCGGGAGGCAGTTCTTC. It encodes CASSPTGGGRQFF.

The J gene is TRBJ1-3, the V gene TRBV2, with D perhaps TRBD1 (6 bases). The germline V and J ends were trimmed by 6 bases and 4 bases, with 13 bases remaining between them. CDR1 and CDR2 from the germline V gene are SNHLY and FYNNEI. The CDR3 is 14 amino acids. CDR3 coding DNA: TGTGCCAGCAGAGCCCGGGACATCGGAAACACCATATATTTT. Residues: CASRARDIGNTIYF.

A single count supports this clone. V and J are TRBV5-1 and TRBJ1-2; tentative D call: TRBD1 (5 bases). Trimming removed 2 bases at V and 3 bases at J, with 11 bases between. The CDR3 contains 14 residues. Germline V gene lookup returns CDR1 SGHRS and CDR2 YFSETQ. The CDR3 sequence is CASSFNRPDYGYTF. The DNA for the CDR3 is TGCGCCAGCAGCTTTAACAGGCCCGACTATGGCTACACCTTC.

J is TRBJ1-4 and V is TRBV27; D remains ambiguous. The CDR3 extends over 14 amino acids. V was cut by 6 bases and J by 3 bases, with 11 bases left in between. Germline values: CDR1 MNHEY, CDR2 SMNVEV (reference sequence). The CDR3 spells CASSRLWSNEKLFF. As DNA, the CDR3 is TGTGCCAGCAGCAGATTGTGGTCTAATGAAAAACTGTTTTTT. The whole variable domain, filled in from reference TRBV27 and TRBJ1-4, reads EAQVTQNPRYLITVTGKKLTVTCSQNMNHEYMSWYRQDPGLGLRQIYYSMNVEVTDKGDVPEGYKVSRKEKRNFPLILESPSPNQTSLYFCASSRLWSNEKLFFGSGTQLSVL.

The V gene is TRBV5-1, the J gene TRBJ2-7, with D tentatively TRBD2 (5 bases). The V gene lost 0 bases and the J gene lost 5 bases, with 12 bases spanning the gap. CDR3 length: 14 amino acids. Looked up from germline, CDR1 is SGHRS and CDR2 is YFSETQ. The CDR3 sequence is CASSLGTGTDEQYF. The CDR3 coding sequence is TGCGCCAGCAGCTTGGGAACGGGAACCGACGAGCAGTACTTC. Based on the CDR3 plus reference TRBV5-1 and TRBJ2-7, the full variable domain is KAGVTQTPRYLIKTRGQQVTLSCSPISGHRSVSWYQQTPGQGLQFLFEYFSETQRNKGNFPGRFSGRQFSNSRSEMNVSTLELGDSALYLCASSLGTGTDEQYFGPGTRLTVT.

The chain combines TRBV6-1 with TRBJ1-2, with D perhaps TRBD1 (6 bases). The germline gives CDR1 MNHNS, CDR2 SASEGT. The germline V and J ends were trimmed by 2 bases and 8 bases, with 12 bases remaining between them. CDR3 length: 13 amino acids. The CDR3 DNA sequence: TGTGCCAGCAGTGAAACGGGACAAGGAGGCTACACCTTC. Protein sequence: CASSETGQGGYTF.

The chain employs TRBV5-1 and TRBJ2-5, with D unresolved. CDR1 is SGHRS and CDR2 is YFSETQ in the germline V gene. Trimming removed 0 bases at V and 1 base at J, with 4 bases between. The CDR3 loop spans 13 amino acids. The CDR3 is CASSLVFQETQYF. The CDR3 DNA reads TGCGCCAGCAGCTTGGTATTCCAAGAGACCCAGTACTTC. The entire variable domain, with the rest obtained from reference TRBV5-1 and TRBJ2-5, is as follows: KAGVTQTPRYLIKTRGQQVTLSCSPISGHRSVSWYQQTPGQGLQFLFEYFSETQRNKGNFPGRFSGRQFSNSRSEMNVSTLELGDSALYLCASSLVFQETQYFGPGTRLLVL.

J is TRBJ2-1 and V is TRBV20-1; D might be TRBD2 (5 bases). The length of the CDR3 is 11 residues. CDR1 is DFQATT, CDR2 SNEGSKA, per germline (reference sequence). Trimming left V 8 bases short and J 10 bases short, with 15 bases between. CDR3 coding DNA: TGCAGTTGCTACAAAACGGGGGAGCAGTTCTTC. This encodes CSCYKTGEQFF.

On this clone: The same CDR3 also results from other DNA sequences found in this sample. The V and J genes are TRBV3-1 (or the pseudogene TRBV3-2) and TRBJ2-5, with D possibly matching TRBD1 (5 bases). The CDR3 loop spans 14 amino acids. V was pared by 1 base and J by 4 bases, with 10 bases between. The V gene's germline CDR1 is LGHDT and CDR2 YNNKEL (reference sequence). CDR3 sequence (DNA): TGTGCCAGCAGCCAAGGCCAGGGAAGAGAGACCCAGTACTTC. Its translation is CASSQGQGRETQYF.

The chain joins TRBV7-9 to TRBJ1-5, with 10 positions matching TRBD1. The CDR3 totals 16 residues. The germline V gene has CDR1 SEHNR and CDR2 FQNEAQ (reference sequence). V lost 1 base to trimming and J lost 2 bases; unmatched junction nucleotides: 2. The CDR3: CASSLGTGGGNQPQHF. The CDR3 DNA follows: TGTGCCAGCAGCTTAGGGACAGGGGGAGGCAATCAGCCCCAGCATTTT.

Concerning this clone: The germline gene is not matched at one end of the junction; a read error may be the cause. V and J are TRBV7-2 and TRBJ2-3; 9 bases match TRBD2. This CDR3 spans 16 amino acids. Germline CDR1 SGHTA, CDR2 FQGNSA. The CDR3 here is CASSLVAGVLTDTQYF. As DNA, the CDR3 is TGTGCCAGCAGTTTAGTAGCGGGAGTTTTGACAGATACGCAGTATTTT.

This chain links TRBV27 with TRBJ2-1, with D uncertain. CDR3 size: 11 residues. Germline CDR1 and CDR2: MNHEY and SMNVEV (reference sequence). V lost 7 bases to trimming and J lost 9 bases, with 10 bases between them. The CDR3 sequence: CASTSRLEQFF. As DNA, the CDR3 is TGTGCCAGCACGTCCCGACTTGAGCAGTTCTTC.

This sequence joins TRBV5-1 and TRBJ2-1; D is possibly TRBD2 (6 bases). This CDR3 is 14 amino acids long. Trimming shortened V by 4 bases and J by 8 bases, and 16 bases separated the two germline ends. CDR1 and CDR2 (germline): SGHRS, YFSETQ. The chain's CDR3 is CASSPYSGFDEQFF. The CDR3 DNA sequence: TGCGCCAGCAGCCCCTATAGCGGTTTCGATGAGCAGTTCTTC. Complete variable domain (other parts from reference TRBV5-1 and TRBJ2-1): KAGVTQTPRYLIKTRGQQVTLSCSPISGHRSVSWYQQTPGQGLQFLFEYFSETQRNKGNFPGRFSGRQFSNSRSEMNVSTLELGDSALYLCASSPYSGFDEQFFGPGTRLTVL.